These 12 T cell receptor beta chains were all obtained from the same sample, sequenced in a study of shared clonotypes between healthy human individuals. Assay: immunoSEQ multiplex PCR; the TCRdb copy retains only in-frame clones and omits some. Of more than 1,200,000 clones listed, 98% were seen once; the top ten hold 0.3% to 0.45%. Sequences were obtained from naive CD4+ T cells sorted from blood. The subset: CD45RA+ positively selected. The receptor source for this set is a man aged 30-40 years in good health.

The chain uses TRBV19 and TRBJ2-5; no clear D. The V gene's germline CDR1 is LNHDA and CDR2 SQIVND (reference sequence). Trimming pared 6 bases from V and 2 bases from J, leaving 10 bases between. The CDR3 has 13 residues. This CDR3 is CASSDFLQETQYF. CDR3 nucleotides: TGTGCCAGTAGCGATTTCCTACAAGAGACCCAGTACTTC.

The chain carries TRBV5-1 and TRBJ2-7, with TRBD2 matching 14 bases. This CDR3 comprises 15 residues. Germline CDR1 reads SGHRS; CDR2 reads YFSETQ. With V trimmed by 0 bases and J by 6 bases, 2 bases remained unmatched. The CDR3 DNA sequence: TGCGCCAGCAGCTTGGGACTAGCGGGAGGGCTCGAGCAGTACTTC. Protein: CASSLGLAGGLEQYF.

The V and J genes are TRBV6-5 and TRBJ2-7; 7 positions match TRBD1. The CDR3 consists of 15 residues. The germline CDR1 and CDR2 sequences are MNHEY and SVGAGI. V dropped 5 bases and J dropped 6; count of bases not matched to a gene: 13. CDR3 in DNA: TGTGCCAGCAGTACAGGACAGGTTCGCCTACTCGAGCAGTACTTC. Protein: CASSTGQVRLLEQYF.

The rearrangement links TRBV6-1 to TRBJ2-1; D ambiguous. CDR3 length equals 13 residues. With 6 bases removed from V and 2 bases from J, the gap between germline ends came to 8 bases. The germline V gene has CDR1 MNHNS and CDR2 SASEGT. The CDR3 nucleotides are TGTGCCAGCAGGGTTACCACCTACAATGAGCAGTTCTTC. It specifies CASRVTTYNEQFF.

This clone was counted only a few times. Other DNA sequences in this sample translate to the same CDR3. The chain has TRBV6-6 and TRBJ2-7; D may be TRBD2 (6 bases). The CDR3 runs 13 residues. Germline values: CDR1 MNHNY, CDR2 SVGAGI (reference sequence). V lost 0 bases, J lost 4 bases, and 7 bases lay in between. CDR3 bases: TGTGCCAGCAGTTACTCAGGGAGGTACGAGCAGTACTTC. Its translation: CASSYSGRYEQYF.

The chain has TRBV18 and TRBJ2-7, with D tentatively TRBD1 (6 bases). The CDR3 has 14 amino acids. The germline V gene encodes CDR1 KGHSH and CDR2 LQKENI. V was shortened by 3 bases and J by 5 bases, with 14 bases between the two germline ends. As DNA, the CDR3 is TGTGCCAGCTCACCGAGGACAGTGTTAAACGAGCAGTACTTC. It codes for CASSPRTVLNEQYF.

This chain links TRBV6-1 with TRBJ2-1; 8 nucleotides match TRBD2. The CDR3 is 14 residues long. Per the germline V gene, CDR1 is MNHNS and CDR2 is SASEGT. Trimming at V came to 6 bases and at J to 5 bases, leaving 6 bases not matched to a gene. CDR3: CASRGLVYDNEQFF. In DNA, the CDR3 is TGTGCCAGCAGGGGACTAGTCTACGACAATGAGCAGTTCTTC.

The chain couples TRBV4-1 to TRBJ2-3; weak D call: TRBD1 (6 bases). The V and J ends lost 3 bases and 1 base respectively, with 14 bases between them. The length of the CDR3 is 16 residues. Germline CDR1 is MGHRA and CDR2 is YSYEKL. The CDR3, as DNA: TGCGCCAGCAGCCACCCAGACAGGTTACGCACAGATACGCAGTATTTT. Protein: CASSHPDRLRTDTQYF.

The chain uses TRBV5-4 and TRBJ2-6; D not certain. In germline, CDR1 is SGHNT, CDR2 YYREEE (reference sequence). V lost 0 bases and J 5 bases, leaving 9 bases between the germline ends. The length of the CDR3 is 15 residues. The CDR3, as DNA: TGTGCCAGCAGCTTGGATCAGATTAGGGCCAACGTCCTGACTTTC. Amino acid sequence: CASSLDQIRANVLTF.

This clone has only one observation. The chain carries TRBV5-1 and TRBJ2-7; D assignment may be TRBD1 or TRBD2 (5 bases each). CDR1 and CDR2 from the germline V gene are SGHRS and YFSETQ. The CDR3 extends over 16 amino acids. V lost 0 bases and J lost 0, with 13 bases in between. DNA for the CDR3: TGCGCCAGCAGCTTGGGGGGGTGGCCCAGCTCCTACGAGCAGTACTTC. Amino acid sequence: CASSLGGWPSSYEQYF.

The chain has TRBV5-6 and TRBJ2-7, with 8 nucleotides matching TRBD2. The V gene's germline CDR1 is SGHDT and CDR2 YYEEEE. V dropped 2 bases and J dropped 2; count of bases not matched to a gene: 6. The CDR3 contains 15 residues. CDR3 DNA: TGTGCCAGCAGCTTTCAGCGGGAGCCGACCTACGAGCAGTACTTC. It codes for CASSFQREPTYEQYF.

The rearrangement uses TRBV18 and TRBJ2-1; 7 bases fit TRBD1. The CDR3 extends over 16 amino acids. Germline lookup yields CDR1 KGHSH and CDR2 LQKENI. The V and J ends lost 2 bases and 6 bases, in that order; junction bases with no gene match: 10. The CDR3 protein is CASSPRVGTDANEQFF. In nucleotides, the CDR3 is TGTGCCAGCTCACCAAGGGTCGGGACAGACGCCAATGAGCAGTTCTTC. Supplemented by reference TRBV18 and TRBJ2-1, the full variable domain reads NAGVMQNPRHLVRRRGQEARLRCSPMKGHSHVYWYRQLPEEGLKFMVYLQKENIIDESGMPKERFSAEFPKEGPSILRIQQVVRGDSAAYFCASSPRVGTDANEQFFGPGTRLTVL.